The clone carrying this T cell receptor (beta chain) was seen a handful of times. This record belongs to a study of T cells after yellow fever vaccination. In TCRdb, the 5' RACE reads were re-called with MiXCR into one record per CDR3 protein. The sample holds fewer than 400,000 distinct CDR3 sequences; 6% to 8% are singletons and the top ten take 15%. Losses at the gene ends were 5 bases for V and 5 bases for J; bases not matched to a gene: 7. This CDR3 is 14 amino acids long. Germline V gene data show CDR1 as LGHDT and CDR2 as YNNKEL (reference sequence). The sequence derives from a man between 25 and 39 years old who received the YFV17D yellow fever vaccine. The material sequenced was PBMCs, taken 5 days after the yellow fever booster vaccination. The chain recombines TRBV3-1 with TRBJ1-1; 8 nucleotides agree with TRBD1. The CDR3 reads CASSVGQGRTEAFF. The CDR3 region has the DNA TGTGCCAGCAGCGTAGGACAGGGTAGGACTGAAGCTTTCTTT.